A single sample is the source of the 8 T cell receptor beta chains below, sequenced in a study of cytomegalovirus exposure and HLA in healthy donors. 60 Vbeta and 13 Jbeta primers were used in PCR. Only in-frame clones appear in the TCRdb table, and some are missing; sequencing was by immunoSEQ multiplex PCR. The sample consists of tens of thousands of clones, 65% to 80% of them appearing once. Sequencing was performed on PBMCs. Receptor source: a man aged 30-40 years in good health and CMV-seronegative.

In this sample, this clone turned up a few times. J is TRBJ1-6 and V is TRBV27; D remains ambiguous. CDR3 size: 14 residues. The V and J ends lost 3 bases and 4 bases respectively, with 7 bases between them. CDR1 is MNHEY and CDR2 is SMNVEV in the germline V gene (reference sequence). The CDR3 spells CASSFEKYNSPLHF. DNA for the CDR3: TGTGCCAGCAGTTTTGAGAAGTATAATTCACCCCTCCACTTT.

The chain is built from TRBV27 and TRBJ1-6; D gene ambiguous. Deletions cut 2 bases from V and 8 bases from J, with 7 bases between. This CDR3 has 13 amino acids. CDR1 and CDR2 (germline): MNHEY, SMNVEV (reference sequence). CDR3 protein: CASSLQVDSPLHF. The CDR3 coding sequence is TGTGCCAGCAGTTTACAGGTGGATTCACCCCTCCACTTT.

J is TRBJ2-2 and V is TRBV10-3, with 8 bases matching TRBD1. Germline CDR1 ENHRY, CDR2 SYGVKD. V gave up 7 bases and J gave up 3 bases; unmatched junction bases: 34. The CDR3 loop spans 24 amino acids. CDR3 sequence: CAINFDGQGLLPTARKTDTGELFF. The CDR3 DNA reads TGTGCCATCAATTTCGATGGACAGGGCCTACTCCCTACGGCTAGGAAAACGGACACCGGGGAGCTGTTTTTT.

The chain combines TRBV7-8 with TRBJ1-1; the D gene is possibly TRBD1 (6 bases). CDR1 is SGHVS and CDR2 is FQNEAQ in the germline V gene. V lost 5 bases, J lost 3 bases, and 16 bases lay in between. The CDR3 has 15 amino acids. DNA of the CDR3: TGTGCCAGCAGCCTCCAACAGGGAGCGGACACTGAAGCTTTCTTT. Amino acid sequence: CASSLQQGADTEAFF.

V gene TRBV19 combines with J gene TRBJ1-5; D ambiguous. The CDR3 is 12 amino acids. With 5 bases removed from V and 6 bases from J, the gap between germline ends came to 8 bases. Germline V lookup: CDR1 LNHDA, CDR2 SQIVND (reference sequence). CDR3 nucleotides: TGTGCCAGTAGTGTGGCTGGTCAGCCCCAGCATTTT. Translating it yields CASSVAGQPQHF.

The gene calls are TRBV15 and TRBJ2-1, with 11 positions matching TRBD2. This CDR3 is built from 15 residues. The trim removed 0 bases at V and 8 bases at J, leaving 3 bases unmatched. Germline CDR1 and CDR2: LNHNV and YYDKDF (reference sequence). The CDR3 DNA is TGTGCCACCAGCAGAGAGACTAGCGGGGCGGATGAGCAGTTCTTC. Translation gives CATSRETSGADEQFF.

The J gene is TRBJ1-4, the V gene TRBV4-3; TRBD1 is a possible D gene (5 bases). Germline V CDR1 and CDR2: LGHNA, YSLEER. The CDR3 has 17 residues. Trimming removed 2 bases at V and 7 bases at J, with 20 bases between. CDR3 bases: TGCGCCAGCAGCCAACAGGGCAATCCGTTAGCGGGTGAAAAACTGTTTTTT. It is translated as CASSQQGNPLAGEKLFF.

CDR3 sequence: CASSLVTQGGAFF. CDR3 in DNA: TGTGCCAGCAGCTTGGTGACTCAGGGAGGGGCTTTCTTT. The chain employs TRBV5-6 and TRBJ1-1; weak D call: TRBD1 (5 bases). Trimming left V 0 bases short and J 11 bases short, with 14 bases between. CDR3 size: 13 residues. Per the germline V gene, CDR1 is SGHDT and CDR2 is YYEEEE.